This is a list of T cell receptor beta chains from one sample in a study of shared clonotypes between healthy human individuals. The assay was immunoSEQ multiplex PCR, and TCRdb's table has in-frame clones only and misses some. The sample has approximately 1.5 million clones, 98% to 99% seen once; the top ten hold around 0.33%. The source material was naive CD4+ T cells sorted from blood. These receptors came from a man aged 30-40 years in good health. Both conserved end residues are part of each CDR3. Each record gives: D gene, V gene, J gene, clone size, CDR3 DNA, CDR3 protein. A D gene is named only where the DNA matches it firmly. A clone size is listed for some rows: how often the clone was seen (once, few, many), or a class if it is expanded.

d_call: TRBD1; v_call: TRBV2; j_call: TRBJ1-1; clone_size: NA; cdr3_nt: TGTGCCAGCAGTATAGGGACAGGCCAAACGGCTTTCTTT; cdr3_aa: CASSIGTGQTAFF
d_call: TRBD2; v_call: TRBV19; j_call: TRBJ2-3; clone_size: NA; cdr3_nt: TGTGCCAGTAGTATTATGCAATCGGGACTAGTGCAGTATTTT; cdr3_aa: CASSIMQSGLVQYF
d_call: NA; v_call: TRBV9; j_call: TRBJ2-7; clone_size: NA; cdr3_nt: TGTGCCAGCAGCGTCGGGACACGAACCTACGAGCAGTACTTC; cdr3_aa: CASSVGTRTYEQYF
d_call: NA; v_call: TRBV29-1; j_call: TRBJ2-1; clone_size: NA; cdr3_nt: TGCAGCGTTCTAGGCCACTGGACCAATGAGCAGTTCTTC; cdr3_aa: CSVLGHWTNEQFF
d_call: NA; v_call: TRBV2; j_call: TRBJ1-5; clone_size: NA; cdr3_nt: TGTGCCAGCAGTGAAGCCTTCCCAAGGGCAAGCAATCAGCCCCAGCATTTT; cdr3_aa: CASSEAFPRASNQPQHF
d_call: NA; v_call: TRBV18; j_call: TRBJ1-1; clone_size: NA; cdr3_nt: TGTGCCAGCTCACCACCTCGTGCCTTGAACACTGAAGCTTTCTTT; cdr3_aa: CASSPPRALNTEAFF
d_call: NA; v_call: TRBV11-2; j_call: TRBJ2-5; clone_size: NA; cdr3_nt: TGTGCCAGCAGCTTAGTAGGCGGGAAACCTCATCCCCAGTACTTC; cdr3_aa: CASSLVGGKPHPQYF
d_call: TRBD1; v_call: TRBV9; j_call: TRBJ2-3; clone_size: NA; cdr3_nt: TGTGCCAGCAGCGTAGTGGGGACAGGGGGCCCAGATACGCAGTATTTT; cdr3_aa: CASSVVGTGGPDTQYF
d_call: NA; v_call: TRBV11-2; j_call: TRBJ2-3; clone_size: NA; cdr3_nt: TGTGCCAGCAGCTTACCTGGGAGCACAGATACGCAGTATTTT; cdr3_aa: CASSLPGSTDTQYF
d_call: TRBD1; v_call: TRBV5-1; j_call: TRBJ1-1; clone_size: once; cdr3_nt: TGCGCCAGCAGCTTCCTCCACCAGGGGACAGGGTCGAACACTGAAGCTTTCTTT; cdr3_aa: CASSFLHQGTGSNTEAFF
d_call: TRBD1; v_call: TRBV5-4; j_call: TRBJ1-2; clone_size: NA; cdr3_nt: TGTGCCAGCAGCTTGGAGGGACAGATGTATGGCTACACCTTC; cdr3_aa: CASSLEGQMYGYTF
d_call: NA; v_call: TRBV2; j_call: TRBJ2-7; clone_size: NA; cdr3_nt: TGTGCCAGCGCTCCGGTCACCTACGAGCAGTACTTC; cdr3_aa: CASAPVTYEQYF
d_call: NA; v_call: TRBV7-2; j_call: TRBJ1-2; clone_size: NA; cdr3_nt: TGTGCCAGCAGCTTAGAAAGGGTACGGCTTTATGGCTACACCTTC; cdr3_aa: CASSLERVRLYGYTF
d_call: TRBD1; v_call: TRBV7-2; j_call: TRBJ1-2; clone_size: NA; cdr3_nt: TGTGCCAGCAGCTTAGTGGACAGGGCAAGGTATAGTGGCTACACCTTC; cdr3_aa: CASSLVDRARYSGYTF
d_call: NA; v_call: TRBV7-9; j_call: TRBJ2-3; clone_size: NA; cdr3_nt: TGTGCCAGCAGCTTACAGGCGACTTATACCACAGATACGCAGTATTTT; cdr3_aa: CASSLQATYTTDTQYF
d_call: TRBD1; v_call: TRBV7-2; j_call: TRBJ2-5; clone_size: NA; cdr3_nt: TGTGCCAGCAGCTTATACCTCCCGGGACAGGGCATCCAAGAGACCCAGTACTTC; cdr3_aa: CASSLYLPGQGIQETQYF
d_call: TRBD1; v_call: TRBV18; j_call: TRBJ2-5; clone_size: NA; cdr3_nt: TGTGCCAGCTCGATACTCTCGCCGGGACAGGGTAGGCAAGAGACCCAGTACTTC; cdr3_aa: CASSILSPGQGRQETQYF
d_call: NA; v_call: TRBV6-6; j_call: TRBJ1-5; clone_size: NA; cdr3_nt: TGTGCCAGCAGTTACTCAGGTGGAGATAGCAATCAGCCCCAGCATTTT; cdr3_aa: CASSYSGGDSNQPQHF
d_call: NA; v_call: TRBV18; j_call: TRBJ2-5; clone_size: NA; cdr3_nt: TGTGCCAGCTCCAGCCAGGCAGTCCAGTACTTC; cdr3_aa: CASSSQAVQYF
d_call: NA; v_call: TRBV27; j_call: TRBJ2-3; clone_size: NA; cdr3_nt: TGTGCCAGCAGGTCGGAGCGAAGCACAGATACGCAGTATTTT; cdr3_aa: CASRSERSTDTQYF
d_call: NA; v_call: TRBV11-2; j_call: TRBJ2-7; clone_size: NA; cdr3_nt: TGTGCCAGCAGCCCCCACGCTCTGACAGGCGCCTACGAGCAGTACTTC; cdr3_aa: CASSPHALTGAYEQYF
d_call: NA; v_call: TRBV10-1; j_call: TRBJ1-1; clone_size: NA; cdr3_nt: TGCGCCAGCAGTGAGTCGCTCGTCGCTGAAGCTTTCTTT; cdr3_aa: CASSESLVAEAFF
d_call: NA; v_call: TRBV5-1; j_call: TRBJ1-1; clone_size: NA; cdr3_nt: TGCGCCAGCAGCTTGGTGGCAGTGAACACTGAAGCTTTCTTT; cdr3_aa: CASSLVAVNTEAFF
d_call: TRBD2; v_call: TRBV5-1; j_call: TRBJ2-7; clone_size: NA; cdr3_nt: TGCGCCAGCAGCTCCACTAGCGGGAGGGGTTTTAACTACGAGCAGTACTTC; cdr3_aa: CASSSTSGRGFNYEQYF
d_call: NA; v_call: TRBV5-1; j_call: TRBJ2-3; clone_size: NA; cdr3_nt: TGCGCCAGCACCCATTTGCGAGATACGCAGTATTTT; cdr3_aa: CASTHLRDTQYF
d_call: TRBD1; v_call: TRBV4-1; j_call: TRBJ2-1; clone_size: NA; cdr3_nt: TGCGCCAGCAGCCAGCAGGGGGTCGTCACAAGCTCCTACAATGAGCAGTTCTTC; cdr3_aa: CASSQQGVVTSSYNEQFF
d_call: TRBD2; v_call: TRBV30; j_call: TRBJ2-1; clone_size: NA; cdr3_nt: TGTGCCTGTAGCGGGGAGCAGTTCTTC; cdr3_aa: CACSGEQFF
d_call: NA; v_call: TRBV5-1; j_call: TRBJ2-3; clone_size: NA; cdr3_nt: TGCGCCAGCAGCTTTCGGTTACCCACAGATACGCAGTATTTT; cdr3_aa: CASSFRLPTDTQYF
d_call: TRBD1; v_call: TRBV18; j_call: TRBJ2-3; clone_size: NA; cdr3_nt: TGTGCCAGCTCACCACCCGGGACAGCGAGCACAGATACGCAGTATTTT; cdr3_aa: CASSPPGTASTDTQYF
d_call: TRBD1; v_call: TRBV29-1; j_call: TRBJ2-5; clone_size: NA; cdr3_nt: TGCAGCGTTGAAATGGGACAGGGAGAGACCCAGTACTTC; cdr3_aa: CSVEMGQGETQYF
d_call: NA; v_call: TRBV6-1; j_call: TRBJ1-2; clone_size: NA; cdr3_nt: TGTGCCAGCAGTGAAATCGGCCGGCTCTCCTCTGGCTACACCTTC; cdr3_aa: CASSEIGRLSSGYTF
d_call: NA; v_call: TRBV5-6; j_call: TRBJ1-2; clone_size: once; cdr3_nt: TGTGCCAGCAGCTTATGGCAGAACCTCTATGGCTACACCTTC; cdr3_aa: CASSLWQNLYGYTF
d_call: NA; v_call: TRBV18; j_call: TRBJ2-1; clone_size: NA; cdr3_nt: TGTGCCAGCTCGGAGAATTACTCCTACAATGAGCAGTTCTTC; cdr3_aa: CASSENYSYNEQFF
d_call: NA; v_call: TRBV7-2; j_call: TRBJ2-7; clone_size: NA; cdr3_nt: TGTGCCAGCAGCCGGGAGCCTAGCGTAAACTACGAGCAGTACTTC; cdr3_aa: CASSREPSVNYEQYF
d_call: NA; v_call: TRBV7-3; j_call: TRBJ2-3; clone_size: NA; cdr3_nt: TGTGCCAGCAGCCCCGGGGGAAATACGCAGTATTTT; cdr3_aa: CASSPGGNTQYF
d_call: NA; v_call: TRBV5-4; j_call: TRBJ2-1; clone_size: once; cdr3_nt: TGTGCCAGCAGTCCCCAGGACCCGACTCTTCAGTTCTTC; cdr3_aa: CASSPQDPTLQFF
d_call: TRBD1; v_call: TRBV5-1; j_call: TRBJ1-2; clone_size: once; cdr3_nt: TGCGCCAGCAGAGGACAGGGTCTTAACTATGGCTACACCTTC; cdr3_aa: CASRGQGLNYGYTF
d_call: NA; v_call: TRBV19; j_call: TRBJ1-2; clone_size: NA; cdr3_nt: TGTGCCAGTAACGTCGAAGGGACCTATGGCTACACCTTC; cdr3_aa: CASNVEGTYGYTF
d_call: NA; v_call: TRBV30; j_call: TRBJ2-2; clone_size: NA; cdr3_nt: TGTGCCTGGAGGATCGCTCTTTTAAACGGGGAGCTGTTTTTT; cdr3_aa: CAWRIALLNGELFF
d_call: NA; v_call: TRBV7-8; j_call: TRBJ2-2; clone_size: NA; cdr3_nt: TGTGCCAGCAGGCCTGGGGAAGCTGGTCGAACCGGGGAGCTGTTTTTT; cdr3_aa: CASRPGEAGRTGELFF
d_call: NA; v_call: TRBV7-6; j_call: TRBJ2-1; clone_size: NA; cdr3_nt: TGTGCCAGCAGCTTAGGAGTGGTTGCCTACAATGAGCAGTTCTTC; cdr3_aa: CASSLGVVAYNEQFF
d_call: NA; v_call: TRBV5-4; j_call: TRBJ2-1; clone_size: NA; cdr3_nt: TGTGCCAGCAGCCCCCCGGTTTCCTCCTACAATGAGCAGTTCTTC; cdr3_aa: CASSPPVSSYNEQFF
d_call: NA; v_call: TRBV14; j_call: TRBJ1-2; clone_size: NA; cdr3_nt: TGTGCCAGCAGCCGGGACACATTGGGCTATGGCTACACCTTC; cdr3_aa: CASSRDTLGYGYTF
d_call: TRBD2; v_call: TRBV7-2; j_call: TRBJ2-7; clone_size: NA; cdr3_nt: TGTGCCAGCAGCTCCACCTCTAGCGGGAGGGATGAGCAGTACTTC; cdr3_aa: CASSSTSSGRDEQYF
d_call: NA; v_call: TRBV29-1; j_call: TRBJ2-5; clone_size: once; cdr3_nt: TGCAGCGTTGAGAAAGCGGAGAGACAAGAGACCCAGTACTTC; cdr3_aa: CSVEKAERQETQYF
d_call: NA; v_call: TRBV6-4; j_call: TRBJ2-1; clone_size: NA; cdr3_nt: TGTACCAGCAGTGACTCGGTGCTAGCGACCTACAATGAGCAGTTCTTC; cdr3_aa: CTSSDSVLATYNEQFF
d_call: NA; v_call: TRBV7-2; j_call: TRBJ1-5; clone_size: NA; cdr3_nt: TGTGCCAGCAGCGCGAGGGGGATCAGCAATCAGCCCCAGCATTTT; cdr3_aa: CASSARGISNQPQHF
d_call: TRBD2; v_call: TRBV10-3; j_call: TRBJ2-7; clone_size: NA; cdr3_nt: TGTGCCATCAGTTCTCGACTAGCGCCTGAATACGAGCAGTACTTC; cdr3_aa: CAISSRLAPEYEQYF